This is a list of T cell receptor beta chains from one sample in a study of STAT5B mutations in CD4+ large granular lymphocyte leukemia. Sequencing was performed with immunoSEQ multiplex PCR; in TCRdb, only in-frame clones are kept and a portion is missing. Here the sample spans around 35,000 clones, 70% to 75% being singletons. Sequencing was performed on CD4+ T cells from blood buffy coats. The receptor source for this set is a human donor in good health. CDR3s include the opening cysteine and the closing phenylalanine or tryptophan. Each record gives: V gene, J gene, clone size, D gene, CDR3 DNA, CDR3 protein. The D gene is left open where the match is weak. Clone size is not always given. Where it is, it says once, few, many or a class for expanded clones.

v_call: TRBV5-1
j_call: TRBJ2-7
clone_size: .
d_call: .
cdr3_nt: TGCGCCAGCAGTCGGGTGTTCACCTACGAGCAGTACTTC
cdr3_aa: CASSRVFTYEQYF

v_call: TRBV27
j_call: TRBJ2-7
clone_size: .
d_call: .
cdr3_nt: TGTGCCAGCAGGGATAAAACCGGGTTGGGGATCGAGCAGTACTTC
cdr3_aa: CASRDKTGLGIEQYF

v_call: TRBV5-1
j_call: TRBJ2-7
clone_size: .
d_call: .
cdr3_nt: TGCGCCAGCAGCTTCGGGGCTACTATTACCTACGAGCAGTACTTC
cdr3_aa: CASSFGATITYEQYF

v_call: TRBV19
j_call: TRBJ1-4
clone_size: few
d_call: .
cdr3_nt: TGTGCCAGTAGTATAGGGAGACAGGTTGAAAAACTGTTTTTT
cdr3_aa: CASSIGRQVEKLFF

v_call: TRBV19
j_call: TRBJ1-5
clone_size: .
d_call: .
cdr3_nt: TGTGCCAGTAAATCTACGGGTTTTGATCAGCCCCAGCATTTT
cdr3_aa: CASKSTGFDQPQHF

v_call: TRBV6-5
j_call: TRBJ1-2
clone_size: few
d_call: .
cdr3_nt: TGTGCCAGCAGTCACGCACAGTATGGCTACACCTTC
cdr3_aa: CASSHAQYGYTF

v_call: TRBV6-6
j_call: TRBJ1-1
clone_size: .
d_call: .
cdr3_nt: TGTGCCAGCAGCACCCCCGGGGGAATTGAAGCTTTCTTT
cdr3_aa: CASSTPGGIEAFF

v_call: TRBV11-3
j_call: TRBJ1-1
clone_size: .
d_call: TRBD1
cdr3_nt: TGTGCCAGCAGCGTTTACGGGACAGGGGCGAGGTACACTGAAGCTTTCTTT
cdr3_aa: CASSVYGTGARYTEAFF

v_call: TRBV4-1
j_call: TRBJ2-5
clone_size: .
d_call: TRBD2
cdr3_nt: TGCGCCAGCAGCCAAGATTCTCCGAGCGGGGGGATTGGAGAGACCCAGTACTTC
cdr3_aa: CASSQDSPSGGIGETQYF

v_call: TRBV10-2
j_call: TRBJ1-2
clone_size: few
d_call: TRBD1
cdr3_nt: TGCGCCAGCAGTGAGTTTAGACAGGGCTTTGGCTACACCTTC
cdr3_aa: CASSEFRQGFGYTF

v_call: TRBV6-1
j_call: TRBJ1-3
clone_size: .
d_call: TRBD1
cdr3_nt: TGTGCCAGCAGTGAAGTGACGGGACAGGGACGAAACACCATATATTTT
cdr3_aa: CASSEVTGQGRNTIYF

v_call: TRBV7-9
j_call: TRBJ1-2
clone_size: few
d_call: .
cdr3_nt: TGTGCCAGCAGCTCCATGGAGGGAGGCTATGGCTACACCTTC
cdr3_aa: CASSSMEGGYGYTF

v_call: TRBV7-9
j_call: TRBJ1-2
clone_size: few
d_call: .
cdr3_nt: TGTGCCAGCAGGGCGGGGGGGGCCGAGGGCTACACCTTC
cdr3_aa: CASRAGGAEGYTF

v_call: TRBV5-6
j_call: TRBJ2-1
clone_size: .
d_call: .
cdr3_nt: TGTGCCAGCAGCTTGAGAGGGGTAAGCTCCTACAATGAGCAGTTCTTC
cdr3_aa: CASSLRGVSSYNEQFF

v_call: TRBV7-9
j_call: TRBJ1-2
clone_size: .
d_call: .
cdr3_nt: TGTGCCAGCAGCTTGCGGCAGAATTATGGCTACACCTTC
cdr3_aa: CASSLRQNYGYTF

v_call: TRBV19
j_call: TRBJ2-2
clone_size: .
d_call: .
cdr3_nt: TGTGCCAGCTTAGTGGCGTCCACCGGGGAGCTGTTTTTT
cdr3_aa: CASLVASTGELFF

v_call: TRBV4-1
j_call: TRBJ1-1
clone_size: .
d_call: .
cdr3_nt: TGCGCCAGCAGCCAAGAACAGGGTTGGTTCACTGAAGCTTTCTTT
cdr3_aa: CASSQEQGWFTEAFF

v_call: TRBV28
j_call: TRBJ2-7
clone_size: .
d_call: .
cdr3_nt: TGTGCCAGCAGTACAGGGACTGTCTCGACCCCTTTCTACGAGCAGTACTTC
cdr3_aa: CASSTGTVSTPFYEQYF

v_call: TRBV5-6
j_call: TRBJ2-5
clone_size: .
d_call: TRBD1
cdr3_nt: TGTGCCAGCAGCTTGGCTACCGGGACAGAAGAGACCCAGTACTTC
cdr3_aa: CASSLATGTEETQYF

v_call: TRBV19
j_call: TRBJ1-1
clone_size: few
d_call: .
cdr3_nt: TGTGCCAGTAGCGACAGTCTCGGGACTGAAGCTTTCTTT
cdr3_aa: CASSDSLGTEAFF

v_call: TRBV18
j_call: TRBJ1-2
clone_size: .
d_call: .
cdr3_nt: TGTGCCAGCTCACCACGGAATGGGCCGGTGGACTATGGCTACACCTTC
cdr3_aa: CASSPRNGPVDYGYTF

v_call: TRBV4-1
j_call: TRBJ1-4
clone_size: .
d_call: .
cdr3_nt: TGCGCCAGCAGCCAGCGGGAGGAAAAACTGTTTTTT
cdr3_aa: CASSQREEKLFF

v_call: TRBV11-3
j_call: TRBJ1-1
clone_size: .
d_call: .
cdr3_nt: TGTGCCAGCAGCTATCCCTTACTCACAGGGAACACTGAAGCTTTCTTT
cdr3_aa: CASSYPLLTGNTEAFF

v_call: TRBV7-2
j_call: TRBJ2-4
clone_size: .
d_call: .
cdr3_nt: TGTGCCAGCAGCTTAGGAACCCTAACGAGTCGTCTAGCCAAAAACATTCAGTACTTC
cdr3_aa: CASSLGTLTSRLAKNIQYF

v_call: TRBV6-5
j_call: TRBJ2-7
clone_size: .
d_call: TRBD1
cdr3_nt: TGTGCCAGCAGCGTACAGGGGGCGCTGGACGAGCAGTACTTC
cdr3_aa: CASSVQGALDEQYF

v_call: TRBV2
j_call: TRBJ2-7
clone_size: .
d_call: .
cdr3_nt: TGTGCCAGCAAGTCAGGTTACCCCCCCTACGAGCAGTACTTC
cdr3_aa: CASKSGYPPYEQYF

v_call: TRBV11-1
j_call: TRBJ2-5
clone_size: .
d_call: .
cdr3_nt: TGTGCCAGCAGCACAACCAGCTTACAAGAGACCCAGTACTTC
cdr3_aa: CASSTTSLQETQYF

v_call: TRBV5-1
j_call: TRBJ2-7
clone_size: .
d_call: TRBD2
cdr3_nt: TGCGCCAGCTCCATCTTGGGGGGGACCTACGAGCAGTACTTC
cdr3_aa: CASSILGGTYEQYF

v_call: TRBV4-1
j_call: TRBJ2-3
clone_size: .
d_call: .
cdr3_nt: TGCGCCAGCAGCCAAAGTCGCGGGGGCCCTAGCACAGATACGCAGTATTTT
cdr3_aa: CASSQSRGGPSTDTQYF

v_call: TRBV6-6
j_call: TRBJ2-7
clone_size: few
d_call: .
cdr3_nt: TGTGCCAGCAGTTACTCGACGGACTCCTACGAGCAGTACTTC
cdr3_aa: CASSYSTDSYEQYF

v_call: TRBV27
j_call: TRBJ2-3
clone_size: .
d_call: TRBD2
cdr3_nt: TGTGCCACGAGGACTAGCGGGGGTTACACAGATACGCAGTATTTT
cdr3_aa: CATRTSGGYTDTQYF

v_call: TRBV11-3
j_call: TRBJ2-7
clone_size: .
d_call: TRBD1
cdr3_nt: TGTGCCAGCAGCTTTCCCCGGGACAGACCCTACGAGCAGTACTTC
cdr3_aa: CASSFPRDRPYEQYF

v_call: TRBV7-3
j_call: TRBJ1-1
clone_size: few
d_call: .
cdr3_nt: TGTGCCCACAAGGTGGACACTGAAGCTTTCTTT
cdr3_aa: CAHKVDTEAFF

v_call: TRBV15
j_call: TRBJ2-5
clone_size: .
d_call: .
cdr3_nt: TGTGCCACCAGCAGAGGCGGGAATCAAGAGACCCAGTACTTC
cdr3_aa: CATSRGGNQETQYF

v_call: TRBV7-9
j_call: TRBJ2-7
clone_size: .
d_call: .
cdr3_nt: TGTGCCAGCAGAGGTCCGTTCAGCCACTCCTACGAGCAGTACTTC
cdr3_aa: CASRGPFSHSYEQYF

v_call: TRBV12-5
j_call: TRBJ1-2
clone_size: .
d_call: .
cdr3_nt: TGTGCTAGTGGTTCCTCAACCCTCGGGGGATACGGCTACACCTTC
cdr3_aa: CASGSSTLGGYGYTF

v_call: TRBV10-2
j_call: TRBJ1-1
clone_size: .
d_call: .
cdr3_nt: TGCGCCAGCATTGACGAGAGCATGAACACTGAAGCTTTCTTT
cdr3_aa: CASIDESMNTEAFF

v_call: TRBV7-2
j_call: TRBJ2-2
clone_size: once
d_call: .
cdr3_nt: TGTGCCAGCAGCTCCCGGACGGGTTTCAACACCGGGGAGCTGTTTTTT
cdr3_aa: CASSSRTGFNTGELFF

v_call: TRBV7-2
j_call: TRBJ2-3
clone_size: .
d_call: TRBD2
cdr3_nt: TGTGCCAGCAGCCCCCGGCGGGGGGGTAGCACAGATACGCAGTATTTT
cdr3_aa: CASSPRRGGSTDTQYF

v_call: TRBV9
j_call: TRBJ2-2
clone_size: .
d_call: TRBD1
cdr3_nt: TGTGCCAGCAGCGCCCCAGGGACAGGGAACACCGGGGAGCTGTTTTTT
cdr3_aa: CASSAPGTGNTGELFF

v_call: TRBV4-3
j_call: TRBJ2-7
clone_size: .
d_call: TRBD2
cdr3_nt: TGCGCCAGCAGCCAAGATAGGACTAGATTCTCCTACGAGCAGTACTTC
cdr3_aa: CASSQDRTRFSYEQYF

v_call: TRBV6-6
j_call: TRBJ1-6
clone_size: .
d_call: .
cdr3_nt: TGTGCCAGCAGAACGACAGATTCCTCACCCCTCCACTTT
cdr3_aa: CASRTTDSSPLHF

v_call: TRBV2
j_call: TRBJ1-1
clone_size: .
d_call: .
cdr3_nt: TGTGCCAGCAGTGTGGCCCGGGGCAAAATGAACACTGAAGCTTTCTTT
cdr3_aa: CASSVARGKMNTEAFF

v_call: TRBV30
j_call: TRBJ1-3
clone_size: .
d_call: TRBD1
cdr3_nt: TGTGCCTGGACCCAGGGGGGGACTGGAAACACCATATATTTT
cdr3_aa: CAWTQGGTGNTIYF

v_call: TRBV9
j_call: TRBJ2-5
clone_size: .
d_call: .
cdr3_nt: TGTGCCAGCAGCGCGGGACCGGGGGAGACCCAGTACTTC
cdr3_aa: CASSAGPGETQYF

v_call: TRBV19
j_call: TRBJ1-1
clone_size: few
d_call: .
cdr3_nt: TGTGCCAGTAGTATGCTTGCGGGGATCACTGAAGCTTTCTTT
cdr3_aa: CASSMLAGITEAFF

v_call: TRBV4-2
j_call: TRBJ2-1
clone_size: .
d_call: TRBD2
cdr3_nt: TGTGCCAGCAGCCAAGAGTTTGGCGGGAGTAGCTATGAGCAGTTCTTC
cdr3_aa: CASSQEFGGSSYEQFF

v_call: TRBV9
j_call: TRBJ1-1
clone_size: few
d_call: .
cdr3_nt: TGTGCCAGCAGCCCCCGGGACGCCTCGAACACTGAAGCTTTCTTT
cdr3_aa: CASSPRDASNTEAFF

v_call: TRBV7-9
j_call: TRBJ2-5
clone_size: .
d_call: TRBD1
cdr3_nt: TGTGCCAGCAACGCCGGGACAGGGAGCGAGACCCAGTACTTC
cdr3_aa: CASNAGTGSETQYF

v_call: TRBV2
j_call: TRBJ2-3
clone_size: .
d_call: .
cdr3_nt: TGTGCCAGCAGCCCGAGGGGGGCCGGTACGCAGTATTTT
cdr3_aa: CASSPRGAGTQYF

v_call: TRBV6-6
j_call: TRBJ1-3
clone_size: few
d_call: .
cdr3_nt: TGTGCCAGCAGTTACCCGCAGAGGTCTGGAAACACCATATATTTT
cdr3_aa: CASSYPQRSGNTIYF

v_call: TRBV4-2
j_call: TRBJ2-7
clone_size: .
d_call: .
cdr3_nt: TGTGCCAGCAGCCAAGATTTCACCTACGAGCAGTACTTC
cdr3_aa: CASSQDFTYEQYF

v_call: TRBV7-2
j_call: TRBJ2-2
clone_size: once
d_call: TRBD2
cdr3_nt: TGTGCCAGCAGCTTAGTGGGGGGGACCTTTACCGGGGAGCTGTTTTTT
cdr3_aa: CASSLVGGTFTGELFF

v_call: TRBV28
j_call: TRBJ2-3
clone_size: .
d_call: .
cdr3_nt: TGTGCGTACGGGGGGCGAAACACAGATACGCAGTATTTT
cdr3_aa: CAYGGRNTDTQYF

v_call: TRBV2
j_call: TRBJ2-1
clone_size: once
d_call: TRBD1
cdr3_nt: TGTGCCAGCAGTGAAGCCCTGACAGGGCTCAACAATGAGCAGTTCTTC
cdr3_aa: CASSEALTGLNNEQFF

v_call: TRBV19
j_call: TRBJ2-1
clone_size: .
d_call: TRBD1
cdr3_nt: TGTGCCAGTAGTATAGACGGGGACAGGGGAAATGAGCAGTTCTTC
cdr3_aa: CASSIDGDRGNEQFF

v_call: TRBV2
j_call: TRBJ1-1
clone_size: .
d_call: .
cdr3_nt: TGTGCCAGCAGTCGGGACACCGGGGGGAACACTGAAGCTTTCTTT
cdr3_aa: CASSRDTGGNTEAFF